This T cell receptor beta chain was profiled in a study of Graves' ophthalmopathy and Graves' hyperthyroidism (dated by TCRdb to 2016 to 2019). Turning to the overall study: Stable hyperthyroidism was defined as no progression to ophthalmopathy within 18 months of follow-up. To tell Graves' ophthalmopathy apart from Graves' hyperthyroidism, and to predict which patients would progress to ophthalmopathy, the study relied on TCR beta repertoire signatures. In total, 135 blood samples were TCR-sequenced: 40 to 45 ophthalmopathy, some 75 hyperthyroidism and approximately 17 hyperthyroidism-to-ophthalmopathy patients. To explore V-J signatures distinguishing ophthalmopathy from hyperthyroidism, a discovery set of around 97 patients (around 42 ophthalmopathy, 55 to 60 stable hyperthyroidism) was enrolled. The independent validation cohort included about 19 hyperthyroidism patients plus 17 patients who later progressed from hyperthyroidism to ophthalmopathy. In a handful of hyperthyroidism patients, the T-cell repertoire of thyroid tissue was compared with the T-cell repertoire of blood. Following sampling, methimazole starting at 30 mg daily was administered to hyperthyroidism patients, and high-dose intravenous methylprednisolone was administered to ophthalmopathy patients.

Summary of the overall study and its limitations: In validation, the model predicted ophthalmopathy progression with 70.59% sensitivity and around 72% specificity; around twelve predicted patients were CT-confirmed with GO in a median of approximately 6.5 months. In cross-validation, the 13-signature model distinguished ophthalmopathy from stable hyperthyroidism with around 86% sensitivity and approximately 81% specificity, while in the test set the corresponding values were about 79% and 69%. Most expanded thyroid clonotypes with frequency above 0.001 were also detected in blood, suggesting blood repertoires may reflect the thyroid immune response. No statistical method was used to predetermine the sample size, and group allocation was not hidden from the investigators.

The CDR3 goes from the cysteine to the phenylalanine over 13 residues. Only the CDR3 region is kept as DNA, spanning 39 bases read in frame from base 1. The germline V gene (reference sequence) specifies DFQATT as CDR1 and SNEGSKA as CDR2. V and J lose 5 bases and 5 bases, and a span of 12 bases separates them. TCR beta CDR3 regions were amplified from RNA transcripts for repertoire sequencing. The first round of RT-PCR was done with HTBI primers and the Qiagen OneStep RT-PCR kit, and was followed by a second round of multiplex PCR, then size selection and purification. Sequencing of the libraries was carried out on an Illumina HiSeq2000 in paired-end mode with 100 bp reads. On the study's bioinformatics: Reads were processed with SOAPnuke, discarding reads with adapters, uncalled bases, mean Phred below 15, or no exact constant-primer or identifier match. COPE v1.2.5 was used to merge the high-quality paired reads. Unique nucleotide sequences were defined as clonotypes and aligned to IMGT TRB V, D and J references using MiTCR v1.1. The analysis was limited to V-J combinations with a frequency above 0.0001, which together covered 98% to 99.2% of repertoires. For each V-J combination, a TCR clonal expansion and chaos score was defined as the ratio of F50 clonal expansion to chaos observed in the TCRdist matrix. Features were reduced by Welch's t-statistics and random forest to more than 10 V-J combinations, which fed a naive Bayes classifier. Thyroid-blood repertoire similarity was quantified with the Morisita-Horn index. TCRdb applied fastp at Q25 and MiXCR to the public reads, then kept only in-frame beta chains. Each CDR3 protein appears once, grouped with its most common genes and DNA. For this entry, the V and J calls and clone size follow TCRdb and not the study's own pipeline. Within this sample are about 500,000 distinct CDR3 sequences, with less than 40% of them counted one time only. Together, the top ten hold 4% to 5% of the sample.

Patients with hyperthyroidism were aged 18 to 65 years, had been newly diagnosed, and had a disease duration of less than 2 months. Patients with other autoimmune diseases, uncontrolled infections, pregnancy or lactation were excluded. Clinical symptoms, serum thyroxine, TRAb, thyroid ultrasound and orbital computed tomography were used for diagnosis. Trizol reagent was used to extract the total RNA, and its quality was then checked on an Agilent 2100 Bioanalyzer. For this clonotype: The antigen this receptor binds is unknown. No clone much larger than this one lies a single base away; base qualities are absent.

The rearrangement joined TRBV20-1 to TRBJ2-2; the D gene cannot be resolved beyond TRBD1 or TRBD2, each matching 5 bases. The TCR originated in an adult man with Graves' hyperthyroidism. Input material: peripheral blood or thyroid tissue (not recorded which). The DNA sequence is as follows: TGCAGTGCTCCGCCGAGGGGAACCGGGGAGCTGTTTTTT. This is translated as CSAPPRGTGELFF.